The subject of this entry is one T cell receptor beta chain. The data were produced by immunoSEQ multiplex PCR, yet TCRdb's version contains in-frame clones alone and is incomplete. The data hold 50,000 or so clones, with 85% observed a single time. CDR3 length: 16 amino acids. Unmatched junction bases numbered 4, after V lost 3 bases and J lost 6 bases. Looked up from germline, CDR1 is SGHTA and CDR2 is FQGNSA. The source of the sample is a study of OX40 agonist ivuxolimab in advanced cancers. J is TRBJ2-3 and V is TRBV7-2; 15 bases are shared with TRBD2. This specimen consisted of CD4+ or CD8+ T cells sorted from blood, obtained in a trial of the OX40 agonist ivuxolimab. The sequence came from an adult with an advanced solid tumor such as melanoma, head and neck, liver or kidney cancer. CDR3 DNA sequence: TGTGCCAGCAGCTTGGGACTAGCGGGGGGTGGTGATACGCAGTATTTT. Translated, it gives CASSLGLAGGGDTQYF.